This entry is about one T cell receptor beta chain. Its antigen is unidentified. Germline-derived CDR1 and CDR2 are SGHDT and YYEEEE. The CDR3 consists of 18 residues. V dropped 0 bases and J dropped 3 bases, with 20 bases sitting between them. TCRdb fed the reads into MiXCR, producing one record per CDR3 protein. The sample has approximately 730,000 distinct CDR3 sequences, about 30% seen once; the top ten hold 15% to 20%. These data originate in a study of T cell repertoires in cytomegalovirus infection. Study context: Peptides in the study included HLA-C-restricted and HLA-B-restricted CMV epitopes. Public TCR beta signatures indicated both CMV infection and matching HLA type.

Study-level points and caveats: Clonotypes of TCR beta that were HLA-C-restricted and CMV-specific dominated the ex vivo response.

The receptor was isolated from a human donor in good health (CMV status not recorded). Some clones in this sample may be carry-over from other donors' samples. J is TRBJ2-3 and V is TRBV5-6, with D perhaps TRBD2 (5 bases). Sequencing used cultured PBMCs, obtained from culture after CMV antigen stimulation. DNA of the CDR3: TGTGCCAGCAGCTTGGTTCTCTCACGCTCTACGGGGACAGATACGCAGTATTTT. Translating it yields CASSLVLSRSTGTDTQYF.